This is a list of T cell receptor beta chains from one sample in a study. TCRdb re-analysed the RT-PCR reads in MiXCR, keeping a single row per CDR3 protein. The profile shows 650,000 to 800,000 distinct CDR3 sequences, 13% to 15% of them singletons. The material sequenced was memory CD4+ T cells from blood. The receptors here all came from a female donor in good health, serving as a healthy control. Both conserved end residues are trimmed from each CDR3. The order of the fields is V gene, J gene, clone size, CDR3 protein. Not all rows give a size; the values are once, few, many and, for expanded clones, a class.

V: TRBV7-2
J: TRBJ1-1
size: .
CDR3: ASSLRRLGNTEAF

V: TRBV20-1
J: TRBJ2-7
size: .
CDR3: SATPLGAGGPGEQY

V: TRBV10-3
J: TRBJ2-3
size: .
CDR3: AIVPDQLADTQY

V: TRBV15
J: TRBJ2-3
size: .
CDR3: ATSAGPGDTQY

V: TRBV15
J: TRBJ2-7
size: .
CDR3: ATSTGLAGAYEQY

V: TRBV20-1
J: TRBJ2-1
size: .
CDR3: SARVRNNEQF

V: TRBV5-1
J: TRBJ2-7
size: many
CDR3: ASSAGQGSSYEQY

V: TRBV9
J: TRBJ2-1
size: .
CDR3: ASSVGGRGSSSYNEQF

V: TRBV12-3/TRBV12-4
J: TRBJ1-4
size: many
CDR3: ASSPGQVNEKLF

V: TRBV12-3/TRBV12-4
J: TRBJ2-5
size: .
CDR3: ASSFGDREGQY

V: TRBV11-2
J: TRBJ2-3
size: few
CDR3: ASSRRQISDTDTQY

V: TRBV9
J: TRBJ1-6
size: .
CDR3: ASSPPGLLNSPLH